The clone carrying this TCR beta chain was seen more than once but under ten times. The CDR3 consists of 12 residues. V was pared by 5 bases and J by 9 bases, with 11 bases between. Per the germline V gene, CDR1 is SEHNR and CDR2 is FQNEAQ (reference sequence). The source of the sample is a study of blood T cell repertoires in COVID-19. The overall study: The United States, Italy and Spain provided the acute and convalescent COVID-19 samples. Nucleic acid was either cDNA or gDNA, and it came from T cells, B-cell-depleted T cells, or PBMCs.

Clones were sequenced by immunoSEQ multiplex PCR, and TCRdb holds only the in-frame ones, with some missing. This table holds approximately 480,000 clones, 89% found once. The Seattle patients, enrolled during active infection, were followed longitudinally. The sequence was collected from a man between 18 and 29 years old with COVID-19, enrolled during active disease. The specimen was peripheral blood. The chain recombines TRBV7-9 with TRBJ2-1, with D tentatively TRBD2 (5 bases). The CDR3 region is CASSPRRPEQFF. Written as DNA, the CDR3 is TGTGCCAGCAGCCCCCGGAGGCCTGAGCAGTTCTTC.